Only one count was recorded for the clone carrying this T cell receptor (beta chain). Its antigen is currently unknown. In donors with ophthalmopathy, activity was moderate-to-severe, with CAS ≥3, NOSPECS ≥4 and duration under 3 months. The data belong to a study of Graves' ophthalmopathy and Graves' hyperthyroidism. RNA transcripts were the source from which TCR beta CDR3 regions were amplified. The first-round RT-PCR employed HTBI primers together with the Qiagen OneStep RT-PCR kit. A multiplex PCR was then performed as the second round. MiXCR, applied by TCRdb to the multiplex PCR reads, yields one record per CDR3 protein. The sample gives hundreds of thousands of distinct CDR3 sequences, just over 40% of which show up once; 3% to 4% is in the top ten. V gave up 7 bases and J gave up 3 bases, with 13 bases separating them. Germline V gene data show CDR1 as SGDLS and CDR2 as YYNGEE. The CDR3 covers 14 residues.

Points from the study as a whole: Ophthalmopathy was separated from stable hyperthyroidism by a 13-signature model with 85% to 90% sensitivity and 65% to 82% specificity. A majority of expanded thyroid clonotypes exceeding 0.001 frequency were likewise present in blood. The model predicted ophthalmopathy progression with 60% to 71% sensitivity and around 72% specificity.

The rearrangement uses TRBV9 and TRBJ2-2; D is possibly TRBD1 (5 bases). This TCR was sampled from an adult man with Graves' ophthalmopathy. The sample taken for sequencing was peripheral blood. The CDR3 nucleotides are TGTGCCAGCGACCCAGAAGGGGACACCGGGGAGCTGTTTTTT. The encoded protein is CASDPEGDTGELFF.